This T cell receptor beta chain was sequenced for a study of blood T cell repertoires in COVID-19 (dated by TCRdb to the early 2020s). Background on the whole study: Collaborator samples came from the United States, Italy and Spain and covered acute and convalescent phases of COVID-19. The material from the prospective study consisted of cDNA or gDNA derived from T cells, B-cell-depleted T cells, or PBMCs. Subjects who had been exposed to COVID-19, were actively infected with it, or had recovered from it provided the deeply sampled blood TCRbeta repertoires that made up the dataset. The repertoires were released in a freely available public database intended as a resource for research on the immune response to SARS-CoV-2. Samples came from the ongoing ImmuneRACE study (first 160 participants) plus 1,254 subjects from 6 global collaborators. Sample metadata almost always included a de-identified subject ID, COVID-19 status, age in years and sex. Where HLA class I and class II types were available, the types were taken from metadata supplied by the sample provider, not from assay-based typing. Overall study outcomes, separate from this receptor: The amount of clinical and demographic metadata varied by source and participant and was provided uncurated.

V loses 2 bases of germline sequence and J loses 4 bases, and the interval between the two ends is 14 bases. Inclusive of the bounding cysteine and phenylalanine, the CDR3 is 16 residues long. CDR3 DNA is the only sequence kept; it has 48 bases, read in frame from the first base. The germline V gene sets CDR1 to MDHEN and CDR2 to SYDVKM. The immunoSEQ Assay, a bias-controlled multiplex PCR, was used to amplify TCRbeta CDR3 regions from genomic DNA. In the original analysis: The number of nucleated cells in each sample was estimated from the amplification of reference gene primers within the assay. Sequence reads were collapsed and filtered to measure the absolute abundance of every unique TCRbeta CDR3 rearrangement. Productive Simpson clonality was computed per sample as the square root of Simpson's diversity index over productive rearrangements. This is the immuneACCESS table as TCRdb keeps it, with only in-frame sequences that have V and J called. A part of the clones is gone; compared with another copy, unresolved V genes explain less than half, and the rest is unexplained. The V and J calls and the clone size are those of that table, but D and trimming were determined from the DNA. The sample table shows fewer than 120,000 clones, and 75% to 80% are seen once. The ten most abundant clones make up roughly 16% of the sample.

The collaborating institutions used their own protocols to collect whole blood in K2EDTA tubes. For TCRbeta analysis, collaborators shipped samples as frozen whole blood, isolated PBMCs, or DNA extracted from either of those sample types. For this clone: Its recognized antigen is unknown. No base qualities exist here, and no much larger clone lies one base off it.

This receptor was identified in a woman of 80 years or more with active or convalescent COVID-19. Sequenced: peripheral blood. The rearrangement joined TRBV28 to TRBJ1-4; TRBD1 might be the D gene, on 6 matching bases. The CDR3 has the sequence CASSLPQGPINEKLFF. DNA sequence: TGTGCCAGCAGTTTACCCCAGGGGCCAATTAATGAAAAACTGTTTTTT.